This T cell receptor beta chain derives from a study of beta chain features in type 1 diabetes. About the study: All samples together contributed 107,917,701 sorted cells for examination.

General observations from the study: Type 1 diabetes patients had TCRB CDR3s that were shorter (moderately but significantly so) in all four CD4+ subsets.

Per the germline V gene, CDR1 is SEHNR and CDR2 is FQNEAQ (reference sequence). V shed 9 bases and J 3 bases; nucleotides not matched to a gene: 5. The CDR3 is 14 amino acids. This clone showed up just a few times. Its antigen remains unidentified. Investigators reverse transcribed all isolated RNA, so they sequenced expressed TCRB transcripts. The assay was immunoSEQ multiplex PCR, and TCRdb's table has in-frame clones only and misses some. The table has hundreds of thousands of clones, 11% seen once. About 110 mL of blood, on average, came from one heparinised draw per donor. This sequence originates from a woman aged 18-29 years in good health. The chain joins TRBV7-9 to TRBJ2-1, with 10 bases fitting TRBD1. Sequences were obtained from naive CD4+ T cells from blood. The CDR3 region is CASGDRGSYNEQFF. In nucleotides, the CDR3 is TGTGCCAGTGGGGACAGGGGAAGCTACAATGAGCAGTTCTTC.